This T cell receptor beta chain comes out of a study of cytomegalovirus exposure and HLA in healthy donors. Study-wide context: HLA-typed donors were the source of about 85 million unique TCRs, which an early data release held.

To note about this clone: Its antigen is unidentified.

A multiplex PCR was run with 60 Vbeta primers and 13 Jbeta primers. TCRdb keeps only in-frame clones here, not all; method: immunoSEQ multiplex PCR. The data show 120,000 to 150,000 clones, around 72% seen once. The CDR3 has 13 residues. The germline CDR1 and CDR2 sequences are SGHDN and FVKESK. Trimming took off 4 bases at V and 4 bases at J, with 10 bases between the two ends. Points from the study as a whole: Most subjects' HLA-A and HLA-B alleles were reportedly predicted from TCR beta sequences.

The sequence was collected from a man aged 40-55 years in good health and CMV-seronegative. The rearrangement uses TRBV14 and TRBJ1-1; D ambiguous. The material sequenced was PBMCs. The CDR3 is CASSPRLTTEAFF. The CDR3 coding sequence is TGTGCCAGCAGCCCGAGACTGACCACTGAAGCTTTCTTT.